What follows are 16 T cell receptor beta chains derived from one specimen sequenced in a study of T cell responses to AZD1222 COVID-19 vaccine. Produced via immunoSEQ multiplex PCR; TCRdb's table is partial and in-frame only. The repertoire holds 70,000 to 90,000 clones, about nine tenths seen once, with around 2.8% in the top ten. Sequenced material: peripheral blood, taken on day 0 of AZD1222 vaccination. These receptors were obtained from an adult in good health.

The gene calls are TRBV11-2 and TRBJ2-2; unclear D gene. CDR1 and CDR2 (germline): SGHAT, FQNNGV. The V end lost 6 bases, the J end lost 3 bases, and 8 bases lay between the germline ends. The CDR3 spans 13 residues. CDR3 in amino acids: CASSRTDTGELFF. The CDR3, as DNA: TGTGCCAGCAGTAGGACGGACACCGGGGAGCTGTTTTTT.

This clone was counted a single time. This chain uses TRBV12-5 with TRBJ2-7; TRBD1 or TRBD2 may be the D gene (5 bases each). Trimming took 4 bases from V and 2 from J, leaving 9 bases between them. CDR1 and CDR2 (germline): LGHNT, FRNRAP. CDR3 length: 13 amino acids. The CDR3 reads CASGSGTTYEQYF. CDR3 in DNA: TGTGCTAGTGGTTCAGGGACGACCTACGAGCAGTACTTC.

The chain uses TRBV4-1 and TRBJ1-2; D is perhaps TRBD1 (5 bases). This CDR3 is 16 amino acids long. The V and J ends lost 0 bases and 4 bases respectively, with 15 bases between them. CDR1 MGHRA and CDR2 YSYEKL come from the germline V gene. The CDR3 coding sequence is TGCGCCAGCAGCCAAGATTGGGGCATGCGACTCTATGGCTACACCTTC. It is translated as CASSQDWGMRLYGYTF.

The chain combines TRBV9 with TRBJ1-2; D gene unclear. The CDR3 runs to 18 residues. V gave up 3 bases and J gave up 1 base, with 22 bases separating them. Looked up from germline, CDR1 is SGDLS and CDR2 is YYNGEE. The CDR3 protein is CASSAYPLTVGLNYGYTF. CDR3 nucleotide sequence: TGTGCCAGCAGCGCGTACCCCCTCACGGTGGGCCTTAACTATGGCTACACCTTC.

This sequence joins TRBV24-1 and TRBJ2-2; no firm D call. V was shortened by 3 bases and J by 6 bases, with 19 bases between the two germline ends. CDR1 is KGHDR and CDR2 is SFDVKD in the germline V gene. The CDR3 covers 17 residues. The CDR3 DNA follows: TGTGCCACCAGTGATCCCCACTCAAAGGGTCTCCCCGGGGAGCTGTTTTTT. It is translated as CATSDPHSKGLPGELFF.

The chain couples TRBV27 to TRBJ1-3; the D is unclear. From germline, CDR1 is MNHEY and CDR2 SMNVEV (reference sequence). CDR3 size: 14 residues. V lost 2 bases to trimming and J lost 2 bases, with 7 bases between them. The CDR3 DNA sequence: TGTGCCAGCAGTTTACATCTCCCTGGAAACACCATATATTTT. Translated: CASSLHLPGNTIYF.

This clone was observed a single time. The chain has TRBV6-5 and TRBJ1-4; possibly TRBD1 for D (5 bases). The germline V gene has CDR1 MNHEY and CDR2 SVGAGI. The CDR3 extends over 13 amino acids. Trimming stripped 6 bases from V and 6 bases from J, with 11 bases between. The DNA for the CDR3 is TGTGCCAGCAGCCAGGGAGGGTATGAAAAACTGTTTTTT. Amino acids: CASSQGGYEKLFF.

The chain couples TRBV15 to TRBJ2-7; maybe TRBD1 (5 bases). Deletions cut 1 base from V and 3 bases from J, with 19 bases between. Germline V lookup: CDR1 LNHNV, CDR2 YYDKDF (reference sequence). This CDR3 has 17 amino acids. The CDR3 sequence is CATSRASSARANYEQYF. The CDR3 DNA is TGTGCCACCAGCAGAGCCAGTTCTGCCAGGGCGAACTACGAGCAGTACTTC.

The CDR3 sequence: CASSQVAGTAEAFF. The CDR3 DNA reads TGTGCCAGCAGCCAAGTCGCCGGGACAGCCGAAGCTTTCTTT. V and J are TRBV3-1 (or the pseudogene TRBV3-2) and TRBJ1-1, with 7 bases identical to TRBD1. This CDR3 spans 14 amino acids. The junction had 7 bases not matched to a gene; V was cut back by 1 base and J by 8 bases. The germline gives CDR1 LGHDT, CDR2 YNNKEL (reference sequence).

V is TRBV7-9 and J is TRBJ1-4; TRBD1 matches 7 bases. The V segment lost 2 bases and the J segment 8 bases; nucleotides outside the gene matches: 11. The CDR3 has 16 amino acids. The germline V gene has CDR1 SEHNR and CDR2 FQNEAQ (reference sequence). This CDR3 reads CASSLRQGGTREKLFF. The CDR3 region has the DNA TGTGCCAGCAGCTTACGGCAGGGGGGCACGCGCGAAAAACTGTTTTTT.

This chain connects TRBV7-9 to TRBJ1-2; tentative D call: TRBD1 (6 bases). The V and J ends lost 1 base and 8 bases respectively, with 17 bases between them. From germline, CDR1 is SEHNR and CDR2 FQNEAQ (reference sequence). CDR3 length equals 15 residues. DNA for the CDR3: TGTGCCAGCAGCTTAGAGTTCGGGGGCAAGGGCGGCTACACCTTC. Protein sequence: CASSLEFGGKGGYTF.

This chain links TRBV28 with TRBJ2-7; D is undetermined. CDR1 and CDR2 from the germline V gene are MDHEN and SYDVKM. The CDR3 is made up of 10 amino acids. Between the trimmed V and J ends, which lost 2 bases and 5 bases, there was a span of 1 base. This chain's CDR3 is CASSLHEQYF. DNA of the CDR3: TGTGCCAGCAGTTTACACGAGCAGTACTTC.

V gene TRBV19 combines with J gene TRBJ2-3; TRBD2 matches 8 bases. Trimming took 4 bases from V and 2 from J; bases not matched to a gene: 5. From germline, CDR1 is LNHDA and CDR2 SQIVND (reference sequence). The CDR3 is 15 amino acids. In nucleotides, the CDR3 is TGTGCCAGTAGTACTGCGGGAGGTATCACAGATACGCAGTATTTT. Its protein is CASSTAGGITDTQYF.

The CDR3 bases are TGTGCCAGCAGCTTAATTGCTGGGGGCAGGGGCTCTGGAAACACCATATATTTT. Its translation: CASSLIAGGRGSGNTIYF. The chain recombines TRBV7-8 with TRBJ1-3, with D possibly being TRBD1 (6 bases). The germline gives CDR1 SGHVS, CDR2 FQNEAQ. Trimming pared 2 bases from V and 0 bases from J, leaving 17 bases between. The CDR3 sequence is 18 residues long.

The V gene is TRBV13, the J gene TRBJ1-1; the match to TRBD1 covers 8 bases. J lost 4 bases, V lost 7 bases, and 5 bases had no gene match. Per germline, CDR1 PRHDT and CDR2 FYEKMQ (reference sequence). The CDR3 spans 13 residues. The CDR3 nucleotides read TGTGCCAGCACCCACACAGGGGGCACTGAAGCTTTCTTT. This sequence encodes CASTHTGGTEAFF.

This chain links TRBV11-2 with TRBJ1-2; tentatively, D is TRBD1 (5 bases). The CDR3 is 15 residues long. From germline, CDR1 is SGHAT and CDR2 FQNNGV. V dropped 7 bases and J dropped 0 bases, with 15 bases sitting between them. The CDR3 here is CASTHGGKANYGYTF. The CDR3 bases are TGTGCCAGCACCCATGGGGGGAAAGCTAACTATGGCTACACCTTC.